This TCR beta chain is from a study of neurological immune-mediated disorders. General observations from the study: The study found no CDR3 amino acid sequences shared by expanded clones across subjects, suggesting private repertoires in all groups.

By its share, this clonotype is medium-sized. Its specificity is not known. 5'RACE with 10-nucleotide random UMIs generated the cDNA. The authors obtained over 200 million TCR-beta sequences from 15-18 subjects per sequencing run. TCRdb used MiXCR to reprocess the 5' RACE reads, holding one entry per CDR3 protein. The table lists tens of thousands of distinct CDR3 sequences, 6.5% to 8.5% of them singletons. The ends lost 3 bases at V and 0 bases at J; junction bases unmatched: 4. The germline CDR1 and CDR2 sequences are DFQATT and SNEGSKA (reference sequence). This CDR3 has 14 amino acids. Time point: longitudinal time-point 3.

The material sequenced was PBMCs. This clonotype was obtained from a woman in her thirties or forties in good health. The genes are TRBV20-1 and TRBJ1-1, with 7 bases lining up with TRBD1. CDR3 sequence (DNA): TGCAGTGCTAGGGACAGGAGGATGAACACTGAAGCTTTCTTT. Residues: CSARDRRMNTEAFF.